This T cell receptor (beta chain) was obtained from a study of blood T cell repertoires in COVID-19. Background on the study: Samples taken during acute and convalescent COVID-19 were collected in the United States, Italy and Spain.

Germline V CDR1 and CDR2: SGHRS, YFSETQ. This CDR3 has 15 amino acids. Trimming removed 0 bases from V and 3 bases from J; junction bases left unmatched: 3. The repertoire was sequenced with immunoSEQ multiplex PCR; TCRdb's copy has only in-frame clones and lacks some. The sample lists over 200,000 clones, around nine tenths occurring once. This rearrangement joins TRBV5-1 to TRBJ2-1, with TRBD1 identical over 7 bases. The sequenced material came from peripheral blood. This receptor was identified in a middle-aged woman who had recovered from COVID-19. The DNA for the CDR3 is TGCGCCAGCAGCTTGGAAGGGGGCTTCTACAATGAGCAGTTCTTC. Protein product: CASSLEGGFYNEQFF.